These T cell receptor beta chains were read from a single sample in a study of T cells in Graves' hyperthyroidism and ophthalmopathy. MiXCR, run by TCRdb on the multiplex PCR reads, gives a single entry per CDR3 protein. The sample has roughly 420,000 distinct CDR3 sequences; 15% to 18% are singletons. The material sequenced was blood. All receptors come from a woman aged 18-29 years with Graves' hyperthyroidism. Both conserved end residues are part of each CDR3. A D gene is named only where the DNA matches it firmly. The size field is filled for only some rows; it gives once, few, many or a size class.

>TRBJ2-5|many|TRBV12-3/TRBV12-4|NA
TGTGCCAGCAGCTCCCGGGTTCAAGAGACCCAGTACTTC
CASSSRVQETQYF
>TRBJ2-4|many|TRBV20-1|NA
TGCAGTGCTAGAGATCCGCGGATTCACATTCAGTACTTC
CSARDPRIHIQYF
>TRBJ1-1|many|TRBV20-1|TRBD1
TGCAGTGTCCGGACAGGGGAAGGGGACACTGAAGCTTTCTTT
CSVRTGEGDTEAFF
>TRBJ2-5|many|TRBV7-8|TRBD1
TGTGCCAGCACCCAGAGAAGACAGGGACCGTACCAAGAGACCCAGTACTTC
CASTQRRQGPYQETQYF
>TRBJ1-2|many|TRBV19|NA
TGTGCCAGTAGTATAGATCTGAGCGGGTACGGGAATGGCTACACCTTC
CASSIDLSGYGNGYTF
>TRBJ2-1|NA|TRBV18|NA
TGTGCCAGCTCCCCACGCGAGGCCAGGGGGGGGCTCAATGAGCAGTTCTTC
CASSPREARGGLNEQFF
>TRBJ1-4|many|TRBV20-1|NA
TGCAGTGCTGAGGGGAGCGGGGATGAAAAACTGTTTTTT
CSAEGSGDEKLFF
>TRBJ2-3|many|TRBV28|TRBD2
TGTGCCAGCATTAAGGGACTAGCGGGGCGCACAGATACGCAGTATTTT
CASIKGLAGRTDTQYF
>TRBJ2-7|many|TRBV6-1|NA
TGTGCCAGCACCCCGCCATACTCCTACGAGCAGTACTTC
CASTPPYSYEQYF
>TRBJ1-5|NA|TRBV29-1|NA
TGCAGCGCTGCAGAGGGGCTGAGGGATCAGCCCCAGCATTTT
CSAAEGLRDQPQHF
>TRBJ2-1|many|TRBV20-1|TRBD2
TGCAGTGCTAGCGCTAGCGGAGCAAACAATGAGCAGTTCTTC
CSASASGANNEQFF
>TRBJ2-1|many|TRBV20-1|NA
TGCAGTGCCCGCGTATGGGGGAAGTTGAATGAGCAGTTCTTC
CSARVWGKLNEQFF
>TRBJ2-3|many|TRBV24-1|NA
TGTGCCACCAGTGATTTTTTGGGGAGGGGGCGCACAGATACGCAGTATTTT
CATSDFLGRGRTDTQYF
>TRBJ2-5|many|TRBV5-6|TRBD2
TGTGCCAGCAGCTTGGGGCTAGCGGTTCAAGAGACCCAGTACTTC
CASSLGLAVQETQYF
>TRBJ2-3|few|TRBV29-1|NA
TGCAGCGTTGTTCCCCGCACAGATACGCAGTATTTT
CSVVPRTDTQYF
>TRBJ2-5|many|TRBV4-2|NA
TGTGCCAGCAGCCAGGGCAGCGGAACAAAACAAGAGACCCAGTACTTC
CASSQGSGTKQETQYF
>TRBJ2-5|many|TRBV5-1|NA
TGCGCCAGCAGCTTTTCAGGGCTAGAAGAGACCCAGTACTTC
CASSFSGLEETQYF
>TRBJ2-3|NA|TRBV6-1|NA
TGTGCCAGCAGCCGGGACTTAGATACGCAGTATTTT
CASSRDLDTQYF
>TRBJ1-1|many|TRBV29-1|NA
TGCAGCGTTCAGGGTCGGTTCACTGAAGCTTTCTTT
CSVQGRFTEAFF
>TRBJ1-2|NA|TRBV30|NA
TGTGCCTGGAGTCCAAGTAAATGGGACATTAACTATGGCTACACCTTC
CAWSPSKWDINYGYTF
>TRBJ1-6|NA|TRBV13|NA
TGTGCCAGCAGCCTCCGACAGCGCCTCAATTCACCCCTCCACTTT
CASSLRQRLNSPLHF
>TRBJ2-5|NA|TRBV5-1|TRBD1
TGCGCCAGCAGCTCCCACCCTTACCGGGACAGGGGGGCAGAGACCCAGTACTTC
CASSSHPYRDRGAETQYF
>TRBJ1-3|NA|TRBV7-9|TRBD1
TGTGCCAGCAGCCCACCCGGGACAGGAGGAAACACCATATATTTT
CASSPPGTGGNTIYF
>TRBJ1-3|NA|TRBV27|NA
TGTGCCAGCAGTACGACCTACAGGGCCGCTGGAAACACCATATATTTT
CASSTTYRAAGNTIYF
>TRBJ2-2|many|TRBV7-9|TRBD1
TGTGCCAGCAGCCCCGGGGACAGGAACACCGGGGAGCTGTTTTTT
CASSPGDRNTGELFF
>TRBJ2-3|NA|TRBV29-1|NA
TGCAGCGGGGCGGACGGGGGAGATACGCAGTATTTT
CSGADGGDTQYF
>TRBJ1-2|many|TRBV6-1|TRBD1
TGTGCCAGCAGCTCGAGGGGACAGTCCAACTATGGCTACACCTTC
CASSSRGQSNYGYTF
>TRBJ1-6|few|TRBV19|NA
TGTGCCAGTAGTACTCACAGTGGGATAAATTCACCCCTCCACTTT
CASSTHSGINSPLHF
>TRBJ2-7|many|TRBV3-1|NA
TGTGCCAGCAGCCAAAATTTCTACGAGCAGTACTTC
CASSQNFYEQYF
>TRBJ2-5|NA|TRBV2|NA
TGTGCCCTCAGGGTCCAGGAGAAAGAGACCCAGTACTTC
CALRVQEKETQYF
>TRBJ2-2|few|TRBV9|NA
TGTGCCAGCAGCGCCAGGGGTGGAACCGGGGAGCTGTTTTTT
CASSARGGTGELFF
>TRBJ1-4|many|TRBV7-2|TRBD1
TGTGCCAGCAGCTCGGGACCGGGACAGGGGACGGAAAAACTGTTTTTT
CASSSGPGQGTEKLFF
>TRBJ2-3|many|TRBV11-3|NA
TGTGCCAGCAGCTTACCCTCGGCCGCGTTGCCGGGAGATACGCAGTATTTT
CASSLPSAALPGDTQYF
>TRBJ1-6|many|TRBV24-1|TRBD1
TGTGCCACCAGCCGGGACAGGGTTTCACCCCTCCACTTT
CATSRDRVSPLHF
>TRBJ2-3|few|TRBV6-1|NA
TGTGCCAGCAGTGAAGCGCTGTCAGGGGCAGATACGCAGTATTTT
CASSEALSGADTQYF
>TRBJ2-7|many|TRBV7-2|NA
TGTGCCAGCAGCTTACGGGTTCGGCGGTACGAGCAGTACTTC
CASSLRVRRYEQYF
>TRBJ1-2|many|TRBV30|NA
TGTGCCTACACCATAGGGAACTATGGCTACACCTTC
CAYTIGNYGYTF
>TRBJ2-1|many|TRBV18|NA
TGTGCCAGCTCCCCAGCCGGGGATCAGCAGTTCTTC
CASSPAGDQQFF
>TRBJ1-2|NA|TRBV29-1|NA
TGCAGCGTTGAAGATTCGGGACAAAAGAACTATGGCTACACCTTC
CSVEDSGQKNYGYTF
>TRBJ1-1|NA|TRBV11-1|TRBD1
TGTGCCAGCAGCCTGGACAGGGTGAACACTGAAGCTTTCTTT
CASSLDRVNTEAFF
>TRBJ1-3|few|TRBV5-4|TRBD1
TGTGCCAGCAGCATGCCACCGGGACAGGGGGACACCATATATTTT
CASSMPPGQGDTIYF